Listed here are 31 T cell receptor beta chains from one sample, sequenced in a study of blood T cell repertoires in COVID-19. The protocol was immunoSEQ multiplex PCR, while the TCRdb copy is restricted to in-frame clones and leaves out a portion. The sample records roughly 130,000 clones, around 79% being singletons. The sample was peripheral blood. These receptors originate from a woman between 70 and 85 years old with COVID-19, enrolled during active disease.

The chain uses TRBV3-1 (or the pseudogene TRBV3-2) and TRBJ1-1; 7 bases agree with TRBD1. CDR3 length: 16 amino acids. The trim removed 3 bases at V and 0 bases at J, leaving 7 bases unmatched. CDR1 and CDR2 from the germline V gene are LGHDT and YNNKEL (reference sequence). The CDR3 loop is CASSQAGQPMNTEAFF. The CDR3 DNA sequence: TGTGCCAGCAGCCAGGCGGGACAGCCCATGAACACTGAAGCTTTCTTT.

The CDR3 coding sequence is TGCAGTGCACTCTGGGGCTTGCATTCTACCTTC. It translates to CSALWGLHSTF. The chain joins TRBV20-1 to TRBJ1-2, with D possibly TRBD1 on 5 matching bases. Germline CDR1 and CDR2: DFQATT and SNEGSKA (reference sequence). The CDR3 loop spans 11 amino acids. Trimming removed 6 bases from V and 14 bases from J, with 19 bases in between.

Comment on this clone: Relative to the germline gene, one junction end is altered; a read error may explain this. The V gene is TRBV12-3 or TRBV12-4, the J gene TRBJ2-2; D might be TRBD2 (5 bases). CDR3 length: 13 residues. The CDR3 spells CASSFGNSGELFF. In nucleotides, the CDR3 is TGTGCCAGCAGTTTCGGGAACAGCGGGGAGCTGTTTTTT.

The chain carries TRBV5-4 and TRBJ1-2; 7 positions agree with TRBD1. Looked up from germline, CDR1 is SGHNT and CDR2 is YYREEE (reference sequence). The CDR3 sequence is 12 residues long. The junction had 1 base not matched to a gene; V was cut back by 4 bases and J by 4 bases. The CDR3 nucleotides are TGTGCCAGCAGCAGGGACAGCTATGGCTACACCTTC. Translating gives CASSRDSYGYTF.

The V and J genes are TRBV13 and TRBJ1-1; no clear D gene. The CDR3 covers 12 residues. Trimming left V 3 bases short and J 7 bases short, with 9 bases between. Per germline, CDR1 PRHDT and CDR2 FYEKMQ (reference sequence). The DNA of the CDR3 is TGTGCCAGCAGCTTGGGAGGGCTTGAAGCTTTCTTT. Translation gives CASSLGGLEAFF.

The gene calls are TRBV30 and TRBJ1-1; 7 nucleotides line up with TRBD1. The V gene end was trimmed by 3 bases and the J gene end by 2 bases; junction bases not matched to a gene: 9. Germline CDR1 is GTSNPN and CDR2 is SVGIG (reference sequence). The length of the CDR3 is 15 residues. The CDR3 DNA reads as TGTGCCTGGAGGAGGTCGGGACAGAGAAACACTGAAGCTTTCTTT. Encoded protein: CAWRRSGQRNTEAFF.

The table lists this clone with a few counts. The chain couples TRBV5-4 to TRBJ1-2; unclear D gene. The CDR3 consists of 13 residues. V was cut by 2 bases and J by 6 bases, with 11 bases left in between. From germline, CDR1 is SGHNT and CDR2 YYREEE (reference sequence). The CDR3 is CASSFTSGNGYTF. The CDR3 nucleotides read TGTGCCAGCAGCTTCACCTCAGGCAATGGCTACACCTTC.

CDR3 sequence: CASRQLAGGKDTQYF. The CDR3 nucleotides read TGTGCCAGCAGGCAACTAGCGGGGGGTAAAGATACGCAGTATTTT. The chain has TRBV6-5 and TRBJ2-3; 12 nucleotides align to TRBD2. Germline V gives CDR1 MNHEY, CDR2 SVGAGI. J was trimmed by 5 bases and V by 6 bases; bases with no gene match: 6. This CDR3 contains 15 residues.

The V gene is TRBV2, the J gene TRBJ1-2; 8 bases map to TRBD1. The germline V gene encodes CDR1 SNHLY and CDR2 FYNNEI. Trimming at V came to 6 bases and at J to 4 bases, leaving 13 bases not matched to a gene. The CDR3 consists of 16 residues. CDR3 sequence (DNA): TGTGCCAGCAGCGCAGCAGGGGGCGTAGTCGGCTATGGCTACACCTTC. Its protein product is CASSAAGGVVGYGYTF.

The chain joins TRBV5-6 to TRBJ2-7, with 8 positions matching TRBD1. After removal of 0 bases from V and 3 bases from J, the junction contained 8 bases not matched to a gene. The CDR3 sequence is 16 residues long. The germline CDR1 and CDR2 sequences are SGHDT and YYEEEE. CDR3 nucleotides: TGTGCCAGCAGCTTGGCCCAGACAGGGGCTTTCTACGAGCAGTACTTC. Translation: CASSLAQTGAFYEQYF.

This sequence joins TRBV11-3 and TRBJ2-5; TRBD1 aligns across 7 bases. Germline V gives CDR1 SGHNT, CDR2 YENEEA. The CDR3 contains 15 residues. Losses at the gene ends were 5 bases for V and 3 bases for J; bases not matched to a gene: 9. The CDR3 nucleotides read TGTGCCAGCAGCACTGGGGGACAGTTTAAAGAGACCCAGTACTTC. Protein product: CASSTGGQFKETQYF. The whole variable domain, filled in from reference TRBV11-3 and TRBJ2-5, reads EAGVVQSPRYKIIEKKQPVAFWCNPISGHNTLYWYLQNLGQGPELLIRYENEEAVDDSQLPKDRFSAERLKGVDSTLKIQPAELGDSAVYLCASSTGGQFKETQYFGPGTRLLVL.

This clone has just one count. J is TRBJ2-7 and V is TRBV27; maybe TRBD1 (7 bases). This CDR3 has 14 amino acids. Trimming removed 6 bases from V and 6 bases from J, with 18 bases in between. Germline loops: CDR1 MNHEY, CDR2 SMNVEV (reference sequence). The CDR3 spells CASSRGTAPLEQYF. DNA for the CDR3: TGTGCCAGCAGCCGCGGGACAGCCCCTCTCGAGCAGTACTTC.

The chain recombines TRBV7-2 with TRBJ2-3; perhaps TRBD1 as D (6 bases). The V end was cut by 6 bases, the J end by 4 bases, with 17 bases between. CDR1 and CDR2 from the germline V gene are SGHTA and FQGNSA. There are 15 residues in the CDR3. CDR3 bases: TGTGCCAGCAGACCCAGACAGGCAGCCGCAGATACGCAGTATTTT. Amino acid sequence: CASRPRQAAADTQYF.

This clone was seen only a few times. V gene TRBV5-1 combines with J gene TRBJ2-5, with a possible D match to TRBD1 (5 bases). The length of the CDR3 is 17 residues. Between the trimmed V and J ends, which lost 4 bases and 1 base, there was a span of 20 bases. CDR1 is SGHRS and CDR2 is YFSETQ in the germline V gene. The CDR3 coding sequence is TGCGCCAGCAGCCCTGGTCCCCTCCTGGGGCTCCAAGAGACCCAGTACTTC. This translates into CASSPGPLLGLQETQYF.

The chain is built from TRBV7-9 and TRBJ2-4, with 11 positions matching TRBD2. Germline CDR1 and CDR2: SEHNR and FQNEAQ (reference sequence). The CDR3 is 15 amino acids. J gave up 8 bases and V 5 bases, and 8 bases lay outside the gene matches. The CDR3 bases are TGTGCCAGCAGCAGCCCCACTAGCGGGGGTGACATTCAGTACTTC. Translation: CASSSPTSGGDIQYF.

The chain employs TRBV3-1 (or the pseudogene TRBV3-2) and TRBJ1-3, with 9 bases matching TRBD1. V gave up 0 bases and J gave up 7 bases; unmatched junction bases: 4. In germline, CDR1 is LGHDT, CDR2 YNNKEL (reference sequence). This CDR3 spans 15 amino acids. For the CDR3, the DNA is TGTGCCAGCAGCCAAGAGGTGACAGGGGGGAACACCATATATTTT. This codes for CASSQEVTGGNTIYF.

Here the CDR3 reads CASSAKAGSGEQYF. The CDR3 DNA is TGTGCCAGCTCCGCCAAGGCGGGGAGCGGCGAGCAGTACTTC. This chain connects TRBV18 to TRBJ2-7; D perhaps matches TRBD2 (6 bases). Trimming removed 6 bases from V and 6 bases from J, with 18 bases in between. The CDR3 is 14 residues long. The germline V gene encodes CDR1 KGHSH and CDR2 LQKENI.

This chain uses TRBV5-1 with TRBJ1-1; unclear D gene. Germline V CDR1 and CDR2: SGHRS, YFSETQ. Trimming took 4 bases from V and 1 from J, leaving 11 bases between them. CDR3 length equals 14 residues. The CDR3 reads CASSLYHTNTEAFF. DNA of the CDR3: TGCGCCAGCAGCCTGTACCACACGAACACTGAAGCTTTCTTT.

The genes are TRBV28 and TRBJ2-6; D unclear. Per the germline V gene, CDR1 is MDHEN and CDR2 is SYDVKM. This CDR3 spans 14 amino acids. V was trimmed by 3 bases and J by 1 base, leaving 4 bases between them. The CDR3 DNA follows: TGTGCCAGCAGTTTGAGGTCTGGGGCCAACGTCCTGACTTTC. Protein product: CASSLRSGANVLTF. The variable domain in full, with the rest retrieved from reference TRBV28 and TRBJ2-6, is DVKVTQSSRYLVKRTGEKVFLECVQDMDHENMFWYRQDPGLGLRLIYFSYDVKMKEKGDIPEGYSVSREKKERFSLILESASTNQTSMYLCASSLRSGANVLTFGAGSRLTVL.

The chain's CDR3 is CASSSRDSIRTDTQYF. The CDR3, as DNA: TGTGCCAGCAGCTCCCGGGACTCTATTCGCACAGATACGCAGTATTTT. The rearrangement links TRBV5-4 to TRBJ2-3; TRBD2 is a possible D gene (6 bases). Trimming left V 3 bases short and J 1 base short, with 15 bases between. The germline V gene encodes CDR1 SGHNT and CDR2 YYREEE (reference sequence). This CDR3 contains 16 residues.

The count of this clone is one. Its ends do not fully match the called genes, so a read error is possible. This chain joins TRBV3-1 (or the pseudogene TRBV3-2) and TRBJ1-2; D may be TRBD1 (5 bases). CDR3 length: 11 amino acids. Germline CDR1 is LGHDT and CDR2 is YNNKEL (reference sequence). CDR3 region: CASSQTRGTAF. DNA of the CDR3: TGTGCCAGCAGCCAAACTCGGGGGACGGCCTTC.

The J gene is TRBJ2-5, the V gene TRBV2, with 8 nucleotides matching TRBD2. The CDR3 extends over 17 amino acids. Per the germline V gene, CDR1 is SNHLY and CDR2 is FYNNEI. Trimming at V came to 3 bases and at J to 4 bases, leaving 13 bases not matched to a gene. This CDR3 reads CASSEGPSSGGLETQYF. For the CDR3, the DNA is TGTGCCAGCAGTGAGGGTCCATCCAGCGGGGGTTTAGAGACCCAGTACTTC.

The rearrangement joins TRBV4-1 to TRBJ2-7, with D possibly matching TRBD2 (6 bases). Germline assignment: CDR1 MGHRA and CDR2 YSYEKL. The CDR3 length is 15 residues. V shed 0 bases and J shed 1 base, with 10 bases lying between them. This CDR3 reads CASSQDTGESYEQYF. The DNA of the CDR3 is TGCGCCAGCAGCCAAGATACGGGGGAATCCTACGAGCAGTACTTC.

The rearrangement joins TRBV28 to TRBJ1-6, with D possibly TRBD1 on 5 matching bases. CDR1 is MDHEN and CDR2 is SYDVKM in the germline V gene. The CDR3 consists of 13 residues. Between the trimmed V and J ends, which lost 5 bases and 8 bases, there was a span of 10 bases. CDR3 sequence reads: CASSTPRDSPLHF. The CDR3 bases are TGTGCCAGCAGTACCCCCAGGGATTCACCCCTCCACTTT.

This clone was seen ten or more times. The sample has other DNA sequences that encode this CDR3 too. The V gene is TRBV6-5, the J gene TRBJ1-3; D ambiguous. Per the germline V gene, CDR1 is MNHEY and CDR2 is SVGAGI. V shed 6 bases and J shed 4 bases, with 13 bases lying between them. The CDR3 spans 14 residues. This CDR3 is CASSHPGSGNTIYF. The CDR3 nucleotides read TGTGCCAGCAGCCACCCGGGTTCAGGAAACACCATATATTTT.

The rearrangement uses TRBV19 and TRBJ2-3; TRBD2 aligns across 12 bases. V was pared by 2 bases and J by 6 bases, with 6 bases of the junction left unmatched. The CDR3 has 16 residues. The germline V gene encodes CDR1 LNHDA and CDR2 SQIVND (reference sequence). CDR3 sequence reads: CASSILAGGPADTQYF. CDR3 bases: TGTGCCAGTAGTATACTAGCGGGGGGGCCCGCCGATACGCAGTATTTT.

This clone occurred once. This chain joins TRBV13 and TRBJ1-5; 9 nucleotides match TRBD1. Germline CDR1 PRHDT, CDR2 FYEKMQ (reference sequence). CDR3 size: 16 residues. V dropped 5 bases and J dropped 1; count of bases not matched to a gene: 6. The CDR3 region is CASSETGGTSNQPQHF. The CDR3 DNA follows: TGTGCCAGCAGCGAAACAGGGGGCACGAGCAATCAGCCCCAGCATTTT. The entire variable domain, with the rest obtained from reference TRBV13 and TRBJ1-5, is as follows: AAGVIQSPRHLIKEKRETATLKCYPIPRHDTVYWYQQGPGQDPQFLISFYEKMQSDKGSIPDRFSAQQFSDYHSELNMSSLELGDSALYFCASSETGGTSNQPQHFGDGTRLSIL.

The DNA of the CDR3 is TGTGCCAGCAGTTTGCCTCTAGGGGACACCGGGGAGCTGTTTTTT. Its translation: CASSLPLGDTGELFF. V and J are TRBV28 and TRBJ2-2; a weak D match, TRBD1 (5 bases). The CDR3 is 15 residues long. Germline V gene data show CDR1 as MDHEN and CDR2 as SYDVKM. The ends were cut back, 3 bases at V and 3 bases at J, with 11 bases in the middle.

Only a few counts were recorded for this clone. In DNA form, the CDR3 reads TGTGCCAGCGCGGCAACCAGGAACACTGAAGCTTTCTTT. Residues: CASAATRNTEAFF. J is TRBJ1-1 and V is TRBV7-8; D is uncertain. CDR1 and CDR2 from the germline V gene are SGHVS and FQNEAQ. The CDR3 extends over 13 amino acids. V was clipped by 8 bases and J by 1 base, with 11 bases between them.

In its sample, this clone was seen a few times. CDR3: CASSLGTAPGVYF. The CDR3 coding sequence is TGCGCCAGCAGCCTCGGGACCGCACCAGGGGTGTACTTC. J is TRBJ2-7 and V is TRBV5-1, with TRBD1 as a possible D gene (6 bases). Germline values: CDR1 SGHRS, CDR2 YFSETQ. This CDR3 is 13 amino acids long. With 4 bases removed from V and 12 bases from J, the gap between germline ends came to 20 bases.

The rearrangement uses TRBV9 and TRBJ2-1; the D gene is possibly TRBD1 (6 bases). CDR3 length: 14 residues. V dropped 0 bases and J dropped 6 bases, with 10 bases sitting between them. CDR1 is SGDLS and CDR2 is YYNGEE in the germline V gene. The CDR3 DNA reads TGTGCCAGCAGCGTAGTACAGGGCGGCAATGAGCAGTTCTTC. It codes for CASSVVQGGNEQFF.